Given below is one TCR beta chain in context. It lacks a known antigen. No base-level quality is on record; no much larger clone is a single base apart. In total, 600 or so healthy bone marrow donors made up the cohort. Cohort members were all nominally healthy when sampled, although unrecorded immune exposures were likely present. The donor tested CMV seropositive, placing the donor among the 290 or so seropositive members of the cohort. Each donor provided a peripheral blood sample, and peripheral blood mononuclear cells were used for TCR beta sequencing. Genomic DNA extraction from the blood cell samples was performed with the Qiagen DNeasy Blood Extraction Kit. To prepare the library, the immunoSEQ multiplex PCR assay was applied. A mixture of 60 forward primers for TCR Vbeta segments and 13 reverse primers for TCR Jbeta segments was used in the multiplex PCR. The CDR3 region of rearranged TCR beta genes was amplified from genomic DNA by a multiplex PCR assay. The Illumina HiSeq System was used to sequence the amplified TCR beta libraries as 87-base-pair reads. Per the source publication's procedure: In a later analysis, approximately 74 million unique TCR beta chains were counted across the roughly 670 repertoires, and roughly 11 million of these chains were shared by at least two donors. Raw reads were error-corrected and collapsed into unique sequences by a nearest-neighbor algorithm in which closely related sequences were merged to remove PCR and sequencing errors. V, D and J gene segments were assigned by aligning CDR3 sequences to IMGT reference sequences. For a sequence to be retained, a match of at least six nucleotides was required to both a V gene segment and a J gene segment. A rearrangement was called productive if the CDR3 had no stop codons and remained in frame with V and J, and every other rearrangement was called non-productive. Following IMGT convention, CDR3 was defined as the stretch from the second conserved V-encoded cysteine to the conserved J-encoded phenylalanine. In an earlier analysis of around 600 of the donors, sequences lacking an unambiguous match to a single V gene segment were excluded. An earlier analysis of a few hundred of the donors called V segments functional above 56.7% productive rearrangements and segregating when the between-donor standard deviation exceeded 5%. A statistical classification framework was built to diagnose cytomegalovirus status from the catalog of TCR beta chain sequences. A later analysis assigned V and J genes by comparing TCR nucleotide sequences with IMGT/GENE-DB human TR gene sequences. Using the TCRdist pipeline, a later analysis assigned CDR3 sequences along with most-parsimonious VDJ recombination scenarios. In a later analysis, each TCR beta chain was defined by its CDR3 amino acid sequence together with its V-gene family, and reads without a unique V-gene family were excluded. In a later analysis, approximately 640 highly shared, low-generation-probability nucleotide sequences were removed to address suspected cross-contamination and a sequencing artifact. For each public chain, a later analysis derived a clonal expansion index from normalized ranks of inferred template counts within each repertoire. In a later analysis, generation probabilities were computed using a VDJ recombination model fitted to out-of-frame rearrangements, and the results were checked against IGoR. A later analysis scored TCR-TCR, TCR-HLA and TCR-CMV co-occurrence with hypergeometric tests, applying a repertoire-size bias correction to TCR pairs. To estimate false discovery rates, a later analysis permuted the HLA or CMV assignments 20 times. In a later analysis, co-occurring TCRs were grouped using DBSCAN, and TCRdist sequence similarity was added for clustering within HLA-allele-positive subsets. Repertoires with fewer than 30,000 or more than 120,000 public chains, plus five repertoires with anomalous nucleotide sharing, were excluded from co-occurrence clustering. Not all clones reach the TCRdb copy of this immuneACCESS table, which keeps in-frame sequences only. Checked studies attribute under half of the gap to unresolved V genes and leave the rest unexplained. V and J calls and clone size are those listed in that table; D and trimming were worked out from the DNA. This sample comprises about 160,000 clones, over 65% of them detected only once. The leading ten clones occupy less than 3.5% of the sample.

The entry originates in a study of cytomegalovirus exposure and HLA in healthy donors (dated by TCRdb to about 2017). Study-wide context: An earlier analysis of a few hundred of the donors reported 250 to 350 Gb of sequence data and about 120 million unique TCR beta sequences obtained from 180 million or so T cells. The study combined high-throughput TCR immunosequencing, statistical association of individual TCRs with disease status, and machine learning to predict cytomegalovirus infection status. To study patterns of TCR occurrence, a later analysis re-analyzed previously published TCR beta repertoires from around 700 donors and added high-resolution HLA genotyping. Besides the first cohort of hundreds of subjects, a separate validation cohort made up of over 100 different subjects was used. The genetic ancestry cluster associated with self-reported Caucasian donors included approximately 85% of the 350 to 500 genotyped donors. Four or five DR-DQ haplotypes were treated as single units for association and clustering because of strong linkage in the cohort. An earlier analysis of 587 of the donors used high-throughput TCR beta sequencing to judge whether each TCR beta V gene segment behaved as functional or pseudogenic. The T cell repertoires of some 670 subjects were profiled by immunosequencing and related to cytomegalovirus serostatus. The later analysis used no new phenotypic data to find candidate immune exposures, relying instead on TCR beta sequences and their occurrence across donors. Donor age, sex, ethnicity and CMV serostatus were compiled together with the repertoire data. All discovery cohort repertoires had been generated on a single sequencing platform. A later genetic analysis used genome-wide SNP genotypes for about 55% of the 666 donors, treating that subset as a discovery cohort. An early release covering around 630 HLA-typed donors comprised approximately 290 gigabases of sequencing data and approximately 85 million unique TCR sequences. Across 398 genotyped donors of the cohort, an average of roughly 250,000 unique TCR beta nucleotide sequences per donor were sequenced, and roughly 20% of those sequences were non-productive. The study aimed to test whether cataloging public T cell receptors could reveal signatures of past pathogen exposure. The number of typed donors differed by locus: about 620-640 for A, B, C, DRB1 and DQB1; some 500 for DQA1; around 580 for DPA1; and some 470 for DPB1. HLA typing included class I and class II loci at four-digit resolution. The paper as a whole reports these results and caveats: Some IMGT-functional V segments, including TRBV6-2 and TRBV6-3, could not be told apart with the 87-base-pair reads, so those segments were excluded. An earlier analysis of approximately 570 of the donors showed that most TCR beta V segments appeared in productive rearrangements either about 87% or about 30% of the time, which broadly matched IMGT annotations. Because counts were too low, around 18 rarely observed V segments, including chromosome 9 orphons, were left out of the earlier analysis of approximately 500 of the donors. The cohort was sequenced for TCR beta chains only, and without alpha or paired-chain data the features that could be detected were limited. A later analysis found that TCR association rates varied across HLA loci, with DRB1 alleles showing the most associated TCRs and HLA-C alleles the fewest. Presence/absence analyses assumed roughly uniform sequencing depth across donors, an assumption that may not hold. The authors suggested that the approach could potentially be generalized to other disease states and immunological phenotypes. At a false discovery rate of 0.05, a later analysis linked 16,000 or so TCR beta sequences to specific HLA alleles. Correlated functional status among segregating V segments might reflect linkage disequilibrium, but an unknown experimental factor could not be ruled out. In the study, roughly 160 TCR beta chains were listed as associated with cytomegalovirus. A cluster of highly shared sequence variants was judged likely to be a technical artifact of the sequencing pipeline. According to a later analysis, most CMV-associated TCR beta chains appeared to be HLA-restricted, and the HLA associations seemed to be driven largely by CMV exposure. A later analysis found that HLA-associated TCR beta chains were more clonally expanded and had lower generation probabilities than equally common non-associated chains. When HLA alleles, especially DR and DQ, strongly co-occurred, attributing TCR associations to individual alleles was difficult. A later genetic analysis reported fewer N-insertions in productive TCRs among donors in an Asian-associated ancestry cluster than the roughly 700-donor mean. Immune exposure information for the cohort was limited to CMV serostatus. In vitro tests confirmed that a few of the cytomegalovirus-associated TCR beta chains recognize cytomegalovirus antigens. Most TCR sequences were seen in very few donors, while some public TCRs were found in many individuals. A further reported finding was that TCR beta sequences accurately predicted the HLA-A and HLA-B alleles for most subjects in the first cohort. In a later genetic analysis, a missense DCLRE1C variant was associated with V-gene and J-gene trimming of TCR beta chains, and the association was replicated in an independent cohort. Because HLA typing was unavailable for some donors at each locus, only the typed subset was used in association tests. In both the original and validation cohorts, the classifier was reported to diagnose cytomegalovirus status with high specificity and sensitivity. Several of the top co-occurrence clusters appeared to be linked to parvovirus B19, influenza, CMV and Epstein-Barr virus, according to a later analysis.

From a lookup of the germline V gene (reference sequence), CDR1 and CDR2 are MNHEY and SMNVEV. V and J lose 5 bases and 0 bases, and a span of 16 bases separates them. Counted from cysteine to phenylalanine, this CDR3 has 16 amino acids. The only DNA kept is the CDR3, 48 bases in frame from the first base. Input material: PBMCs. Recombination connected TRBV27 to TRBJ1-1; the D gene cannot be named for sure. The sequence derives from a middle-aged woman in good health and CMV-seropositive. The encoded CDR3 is CASSDTLGGLNTEAFF. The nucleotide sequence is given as TGTGCCAGCAGTGACACCCTGGGTGGGCTGAACACTGAAGCTTTCTTT.